This TCR beta chain came from a study of blood T cell repertoires in COVID-19. Study in general: The origin of the acute and convalescent COVID-19 samples was the United States, Italy and Spain. PBMCs, B-cell-depleted T cells, or T cells provided the cDNA or gDNA that made up the material.

Original methodology: Counts of nucleated cells, estimated from reference gene primer amplification, were obtained. Data came from immunoSEQ multiplex PCR; TCRdb stores just in-frame clones and leaves some out. V, J and clone size reflect that table, while D and trimming were determined from the DNA. The sample contains 200,000 or so clones, approximately 88% of which appear only once. Those designated as exposed participants met a COVID-19 case within 2 weeks before study entry. The germline V gene encodes CDR1 SGHDN and CDR2 FVKESK. The CDR3 has 16 residues. Losses at the gene ends were 1 base for V and 6 bases for J; bases not matched to a gene: 10.

The TCR was taken from a woman aged 25 to 39 who had been exposed to COVID-19. The V gene is TRBV14, the J gene TRBJ2-7, with 9 bases identical to TRBD1. The sample comprised PBMCs or T cells enriched from blood (not recorded which). This chain's CDR3 is CASSQVAGQGGGEQYF. The CDR3 nucleotides are TGTGCCAGCAGCCAAGTTGCGGGACAGGGTGGAGGCGAGCAGTACTTC.